This T cell receptor (beta chain) emerged from a study of T-cell memory formation after mild COVID-19. Looked up from germline, CDR1 is SGHRS and CDR2 is YFSETQ. This CDR3 spans 15 amino acids. V lost 0 bases, J lost 4 bases, and 13 bases lay in between. TCRdb reanalysed the 5' RACE reads using MiXCR and keeps one entry per CDR3 protein. The table records just over 350,000 distinct CDR3 sequences, approximately 15% of them present only once. This clonotype was detected a few times. This sequence originates from a man aged 18 to 29 who had mild COVID-19 (a few samples of this study predate the infection). Cell type and time point are not known. The chain links TRBV5-1 to TRBJ1-2; D is possibly TRBD1 (6 bases). Sequencing was done on a sample of PBMCs or a T cell subset sorted from them (not recorded which). CDR3 in amino acids: CASSLVFRGPYGYTF. The CDR3 nucleotides read TGCGCCAGCAGCTTGGTCTTCAGGGGCCCCTATGGCTACACCTTC.